These 10 T cell receptor beta chains came from one sample sequenced in a study of graft-versus-host responses after intestinal transplantation. Using immunoSEQ multiplex PCR, the repertoire was profiled, and TCRdb retains in-frame clones only, with some absent. The data show about 3,200 clones, more than 85% seen once. The starting material was bone marrow, obtained around 350 days after transplant. The receptors shown here come from a human patient who received an intestinal transplant, so some T cells may come from the graft donor.

Here the CDR3 reads CASSAGEGETQYF. CDR3 DNA sequence: TGTGCCAGCAGTGCTGGGGAGGGAGAGACCCAGTACTTC. The genes are TRBV2 and TRBJ2-5; 7 bases agree with TRBD2. The ends lost 4 bases at V and 4 bases at J; junction bases unmatched: 3. Per the germline V gene, CDR1 is SNHLY and CDR2 is FYNNEI. The CDR3 sequence is 13 residues long.

The chain links TRBV4-1 to TRBJ2-1; 9 bases match TRBD2. With V trimmed by 0 bases and J by 2 bases, 2 bases remained unmatched. Germline V lookup: CDR1 MGHRA, CDR2 YSYEKL. This CDR3 is built from 16 residues. The CDR3 coding sequence is TGCGCCAGCAGCCAAGAGGCGGGGGGGCCCTACAATGAGCAGTTCTTC. Protein product: CASSQEAGGPYNEQFF.

This chain joins TRBV9 and TRBJ1-4; no reliable D call. Germline V CDR1 and CDR2: SGDLS, YYNGEE. CDR3 length: 14 residues. Trimming took off 3 bases at V and 4 bases at J, with 10 bases between the two ends. The CDR3 bases are TGTGCCAGCAGCGGACGGTTTTTTAATGAAAAACTGTTTTTT. Translating gives CASSGRFFNEKLFF.

The V call is TRBV11-2, the J call TRBJ2-3; 9 nucleotides line up with TRBD1. The trim removed 4 bases at V and 4 bases at J, leaving 6 bases unmatched. CDR3 length: 15 amino acids. Germline-derived CDR1 and CDR2 are SGHAT and FQNNGV. The DNA of the CDR3 is TGTGCCAGCAGCTATGGGACAGGGAAGGCAGATACGCAGTATTTT. Protein: CASSYGTGKADTQYF.

The V and J genes are TRBV2 and TRBJ1-3; the match to TRBD1 covers 7 bases. With 5 bases clipped from V and 2 bases from J, the junction kept 9 bases outside the gene matches. The CDR3 is made up of 16 amino acids. Looked up from germline, CDR1 is SNHLY and CDR2 is FYNNEI. CDR3 nucleotide sequence: TGTGCCAGCAGTCGACAGGGCATGGATGCTGGAAACACCATATATTTT. Protein product: CASSRQGMDAGNTIYF.

With respect to this clone: The identical CDR3 is also encoded by other nucleotide sequences in the sample. The chain joins TRBV18 to TRBJ1-5, with 8 nucleotides matching TRBD1. Germline CDR1 reads KGHSH; CDR2 reads LQKENI. This CDR3 region has 14 residues. Germline trimming cut 2 bases from V and 4 bases from J; bases unmatched to any gene: 1. CDR3 sequence reads: CASSPRTGNQPQHF. In DNA, the CDR3 is TGTGCCAGCTCACCAAGGACAGGGAATCAGCCCCAGCATTTT.

CDR3 nucleotides: TGTGCCAGCTCACCACCATCGTCCGACAGGGGGACCGGGGAGCTGTTTTTT. Translated, it gives CASSPPSSDRGTGELFF. This chain links TRBV18 with TRBJ2-2; 9 bases fit TRBD1. The V and J ends lost 0 bases and 5 bases, in that order; junction bases with no gene match: 7. The CDR3 length is 17 residues. The V gene's germline CDR1 is KGHSH and CDR2 LQKENI.

As to this clone: The junction does not match germline at one end; this may be a read error. The rearrangement joins TRBV5-1 to TRBJ2-1, with 7 bases lining up with TRBD1. The CDR3 runs to 15 residues. Germline V gene lookup returns CDR1 SGHRS and CDR2 YFSETQ. DNA for the CDR3: TGCGCCAGCGGCTTGGCCGGGACAGAATACAATGAGCAGTTCTTC. Amino acid sequence: CASGLAGTEYNEQFF.

V usage is TRBV6-1 and J usage is TRBJ2-7, with 10 nucleotides matching TRBD1. The CDR3 is 14 residues long. The junction had 6 bases not matched to a gene; V was cut back by 6 bases and J by 4 bases. The germline gives CDR1 MNHNS, CDR2 SASEGT. Here the CDR3 DNA reads TGTGCCAGCAGGATGCCGGGACAGGGGTACGAGCAGTACTTC. Translation gives CASRMPGQGYEQYF.

This chain links TRBV5-1 with TRBJ1-3; 7 nucleotides align to TRBD1. The V segment lost 4 bases and the J segment 3 bases; nucleotides outside the gene matches: 4. The CDR3 has 14 amino acids. Per germline, CDR1 SGHRS and CDR2 YFSETQ. The CDR3 is CASSTGQVGNTIYF. DNA for the CDR3: TGCGCCAGCAGCACCGGACAGGTTGGAAACACCATATATTTT.